A single sample is the source of the 25 T cell receptor beta chains below, sequenced in a study of blood T cell repertoires in COVID-19. Some clones are missing from TCRdb's copy, which holds only in-frame ones; the method was immunoSEQ multiplex PCR. The sample shows around 180,000 clones, roughly 88% of them seen only once. Sequenced: peripheral blood. These TCRs come from a man older than 75 with COVID-19, enrolled during active disease.

The chain employs TRBV7-3 and TRBJ1-2; D remains ambiguous. The V and J ends lost 2 bases and 4 bases respectively, with 11 bases between them. Germline values: CDR1 SGHTA, CDR2 FQGTGA. This CDR3 is 14 amino acids long. This CDR3 reads CASSLGNGGYGYTF. CDR3 nucleotide sequence: TGTGCCAGCAGCTTAGGTAATGGAGGCTATGGCTACACCTTC.

This chain uses TRBV7-2 with TRBJ1-5; TRBD1 is a possible D gene (5 bases). Germline CDR1 reads SGHTA; CDR2 reads FQGNSA. CDR3 size: 14 residues. The V end was cut by 11 bases, the J end by 11 bases, with 25 bases between. This chain's CDR3 is CARKGRGISKAQHF. The CDR3 region has the DNA TGTGCCCGGAAGGGGAGGGGTATTTCGAAGGCCCAGCATTTT.

The chain is built from TRBV7-2 and TRBJ2-1; 7 bases are shared with TRBD2. V lost 4 bases and J lost 4; bases outside the gene matches: 10. Germline CDR1 is SGHTA and CDR2 is FQGNSA. The CDR3 sequence is 16 residues long. The DNA of the CDR3 is TGTGCCAGCAGCTCCCCGGGGGGTTACTTATACAATGAGCAGTTCTTC. Translating gives CASSSPGGYLYNEQFF.

V is TRBV11-2 and J is TRBJ2-7; D is undetermined. V was pared by 1 base and J by 2 bases, with 9 bases between. Germline assignment: CDR1 SGHAT and CDR2 FQNNGV. This CDR3 region has 14 residues. DNA of the CDR3: TGTGCCAGCAGCTTAGGGAGCGTAGCCTACGAGCAGTACTTC. It is translated as CASSLGSVAYEQYF.

The CDR3 sequence: CSVGEGGSPQHF. The CDR3 bases are TGCAGCGTCGGAGAAGGGGGTTCGCCCCAGCATTTT. The V and J genes are TRBV29-1 and TRBJ1-5; D possibly corresponds to TRBD1 (6 bases). V was pared by 6 bases and J by 9 bases, with 15 bases between. Per the germline V gene, CDR1 is SQVTM and CDR2 is ANQGSEA. This CDR3 has 12 amino acids.

The V gene is TRBV5-4, the J gene TRBJ2-1; 9 bases line up with TRBD2. Germline V gene data show CDR1 as SGHNT and CDR2 as YYREEE (reference sequence). The CDR3 spans 15 residues. V dropped 4 bases and J dropped 6; count of bases not matched to a gene: 8. CDR3 sequence: CASSPSGGQGNEQFF. CDR3 coding DNA: TGTGCCAGCAGCCCCAGCGGGGGGCAGGGCAATGAGCAGTTCTTC. Drawing the rest from reference TRBV5-4 and TRBJ2-1, the complete variable domain is ETGVTQSPTHLIKTRGQQVTLRCSSQSGHNTVSWYQQALGQGPQFIFQYYREEENGRGNFPPRFSGLQFPNYSSELNVNALELDDSALYLCASSPSGGQGNEQFFGPGTRLTVL.

The V and J genes are TRBV2 and TRBJ1-1; unclear D gene. The CDR3 sequence is 14 residues long. The V gene's germline CDR1 is SNHLY and CDR2 FYNNEI. V dropped 4 bases and J dropped 6 bases, with 15 bases sitting between them. CDR3 coding DNA: TGTGCCAGCAGTGGGGGTCGGGGTTTACCTGAAGCTTTCTTT. As protein: CASSGGRGLPEAFF.

V and J are TRBV11-2 and TRBJ2-5, with TRBD2 matching 13 bases. CDR3 length: 17 residues. V lost 5 bases to trimming and J lost 3 bases; unmatched junction nucleotides: 9. The germline CDR1 and CDR2 sequences are SGHAT and FQNNGV. The CDR3 region is CASSVSSGTSGEETQYF. DNA of the CDR3: TGTGCCAGCAGCGTCTCATCCGGGACTAGCGGGGAAGAGACCCAGTACTTC.

This chain joins TRBV29-1 and TRBJ1-5; 10 positions match TRBD1. V lost 6 bases, J lost 6 bases, and 2 bases stayed unmatched. There are 12 residues in the CDR3. CDR1 SQVTM and CDR2 ANQGSEA come from the germline V gene. CDR3 loop: CSVGDRGQPQHF. The CDR3 DNA is TGCAGCGTAGGGGACAGGGGTCAGCCCCAGCATTTT.

The chain recombines TRBV9 with TRBJ2-7; 11 bases are a match to TRBD1. Germline CDR1 reads SGDLS; CDR2 reads YYNGEE. After removal of 0 bases from V and 3 bases from J, the junction contained 2 bases not matched to a gene. The CDR3 runs to 15 residues. The CDR3 DNA sequence: TGTGCCAGCAGCGTAGAGGACAGGGGGCGCTACGAGCAGTACTTC. Translated, it gives CASSVEDRGRYEQYF.

This sequence joins TRBV7-2 and TRBJ2-7; D is possibly TRBD2 (6 bases). Germline CDR1 reads SGHTA; CDR2 reads FQGNSA. This CDR3 is built from 16 residues. Trimming removed 3 bases from V and 0 bases from J, with 15 bases in between. CDR3 sequence reads: CASSFGGALASYEQYF. CDR3 nucleotide sequence: TGTGCCAGCAGCTTTGGAGGGGCGCTTGCCTCCTACGAGCAGTACTTC.

The chain recombines TRBV28 with TRBJ1-2, with D hard to call. Germline values: CDR1 MDHEN, CDR2 SYDVKM. With 2 bases removed from V and 5 bases from J, the gap between germline ends came to 6 bases. The CDR3 is 12 amino acids. The CDR3, as DNA: TGTGCCAGCAGTTTAGAGGGTTATGGCTACACCTTC. Its translation: CASSLEGYGYTF.

In DNA, the CDR3 is TGTGCCAGTAGTGTCCGGGACAGGGAAGAGACCCAGTACTTC. This encodes CASSVRDREETQYF. The chain uses TRBV19 and TRBJ2-5; TRBD1 matches 9 bases. V was clipped by 5 bases and J by 3 bases; unmatched bases: 4. The CDR3 contains 14 residues. Germline CDR1 and CDR2: LNHDA and SQIVND (reference sequence).

This chain uses TRBV6-5 with TRBJ1-2, with D perhaps TRBD1 (6 bases). Trimming took 2 bases from V and 0 from J, leaving 13 bases between them. The CDR3 consists of 16 residues. Germline V gives CDR1 MNHEY, CDR2 SVGAGI. CDR3 protein: CASSYLPQGPNYGYTF. Here the CDR3 DNA reads TGTGCCAGCAGTTACCTCCCACAGGGTCCTAACTATGGCTACACCTTC.

The CDR3 nucleotides read TGTGCCAGCTCACCACCCTCGTCCGGGGGTAGTAGCTATGGCTACACCTTC. Residues: CASSPPSSGGSSYGYTF. The rearrangement uses TRBV18 and TRBJ1-2; tentative D call: TRBD1 (5 bases). Germline CDR1 reads KGHSH; CDR2 reads LQKENI. The CDR3 is 17 amino acids. V was trimmed by 0 bases and J by 4 bases, leaving 18 bases between them.

This chain uses TRBV6-2 or TRBV6-3 with TRBJ2-3; D is undetermined. Germline V CDR1 and CDR2: MNHEY, SVGEGT. Trimming cost V 5 bases and J 3 bases, with 9 bases left between them. CDR3 length: 13 residues. The CDR3 DNA reads as TGTGCCAGCAGTCTCACTACTACAGATACGCAGTATTTT. It codes for CASSLTTTDTQYF.

The chain employs TRBV2 and TRBJ1-1; the match to TRBD1 covers 7 bases. CDR3 length: 13 amino acids. After removal of 7 bases from V and 5 bases from J, the junction contained 7 bases not matched to a gene. CDR1 and CDR2 from the germline V gene are SNHLY and FYNNEI. CDR3 nucleotide sequence: TGTGCCAGCAAATCAACAGGGGATACTGAAGCTTTCTTT. It specifies CASKSTGDTEAFF.

This clone was picked up one time. The V call is TRBV28, the J call TRBJ1-1; D might be TRBD1 (6 bases). V was shortened by 7 bases and J by 0 bases, with 6 bases between the two germline ends. Germline CDR1 and CDR2: MDHEN and SYDVKM. CDR3 length: 12 residues. The CDR3 DNA sequence: TGTGCCAGCAAGGGGGTGAACACTGAAGCTTTCTTT. Protein sequence: CASKGVNTEAFF. Full variable domain (missing parts from reference TRBV28 and TRBJ1-1): DVKVTQSSRYLVKRTGEKVFLECVQDMDHENMFWYRQDPGLGLRLIYFSYDVKMKEKGDIPEGYSVSREKKERFSLILESASTNQTSMYLCASKGVNTEAFFGQGTRLTVV.

This rearrangement joins TRBV19 to TRBJ2-2; D is uncertain. The CDR3 runs to 13 residues. V was trimmed by 5 bases and J by 0 bases, leaving 4 bases between them. Germline CDR1 is LNHDA and CDR2 is SQIVND (reference sequence). CDR3 protein: CASSGPNTGELFF. CDR3 sequence (DNA): TGTGCCAGTAGTGGGCCGAACACCGGGGAGCTGTTTTTT.

The rearrangement uses TRBV9 and TRBJ1-4; TRBD1 might be the D (5 bases). The V and J ends lost 1 base and 8 bases respectively, with 15 bases between them. The length of the CDR3 is 15 residues. CDR1 is SGDLS, CDR2 YYNGEE, per germline. The chain's CDR3 is CASSVQGWYQEKLFF. The CDR3, as DNA: TGTGCCAGCAGCGTACAGGGTTGGTATCAGGAAAAACTGTTTTTT.

This clone was seen a single time. The chain carries TRBV24-1 and TRBJ1-1; D unclear. Germline loops: CDR1 KGHDR, CDR2 SFDVKD. The CDR3 consists of 16 residues. V was clipped by 0 bases and J by 0 bases, with 10 bases between them. This CDR3 reads CATSDLFTVMNTEAFF. Written as DNA, the CDR3 is TGTGCCACCAGTGATTTGTTCACAGTGATGAACACTGAAGCTTTCTTT.

This clone was recorded a few times. The chain has TRBV5-6 and TRBJ1-2, with D unresolved. CDR1 and CDR2 from the germline V gene are SGHDT and YYEEEE. The CDR3 is made up of 13 amino acids. Trimming took 1 base from V and 11 from J, leaving 15 bases between them. The CDR3 DNA follows: TGTGCCAGCAGCTTGTCCCCTCCTACGGTTTACACCTTC. This codes for CASSLSPPTVYTF.

The chain joins TRBV3-1 (or the pseudogene TRBV3-2) to TRBJ2-1; the D gene is possibly TRBD1 (6 bases). The germline gives CDR1 LGHDT, CDR2 YNNKEL (reference sequence). This CDR3 contains 14 residues. Trimming cost V 3 bases and J 4 bases, with 10 bases left between them. The CDR3 here is CASSQDSSYNEQFF. The CDR3 bases are TGTGCCAGCAGCCAGGACAGCTCATACAATGAGCAGTTCTTC.

The rearrangement links TRBV28 to TRBJ1-2; D is unresolved. CDR3 length: 12 residues. CDR1 and CDR2 from the germline V gene are MDHEN and SYDVKM. Trimming removed 4 bases from V and 4 bases from J, with 7 bases in between. The CDR3 DNA follows: TGTGCCAGCAGTTCGCCCAGCTATGGCTACACCTTC. Its protein is CASSSPSYGYTF.

The chain is built from TRBV6-2 or TRBV6-3 and TRBJ1-1, with D perhaps matching TRBD1 (6 bases). The V gene's germline CDR1 is MNHEY and CDR2 SVGEGT. The CDR3 sequence is 18 residues long. Between the trimmed V and J ends, which lost 2 bases and 4 bases, there was a span of 23 bases. The CDR3 DNA follows: TGTGCCAGCAGTTACGCACCAGACAGGCCTCCGGAAAGCACTGAAGCTTTCTTT. Amino acids: CASSYAPDRPPESTEAFF.